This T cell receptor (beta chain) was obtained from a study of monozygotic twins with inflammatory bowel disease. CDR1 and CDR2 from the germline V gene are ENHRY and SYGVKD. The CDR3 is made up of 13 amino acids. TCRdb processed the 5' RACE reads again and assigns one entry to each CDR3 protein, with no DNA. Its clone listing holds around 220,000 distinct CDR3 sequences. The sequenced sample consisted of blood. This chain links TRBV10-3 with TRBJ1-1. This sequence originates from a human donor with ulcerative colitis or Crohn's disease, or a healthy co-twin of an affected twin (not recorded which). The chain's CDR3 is CAISERRDTEAFF.